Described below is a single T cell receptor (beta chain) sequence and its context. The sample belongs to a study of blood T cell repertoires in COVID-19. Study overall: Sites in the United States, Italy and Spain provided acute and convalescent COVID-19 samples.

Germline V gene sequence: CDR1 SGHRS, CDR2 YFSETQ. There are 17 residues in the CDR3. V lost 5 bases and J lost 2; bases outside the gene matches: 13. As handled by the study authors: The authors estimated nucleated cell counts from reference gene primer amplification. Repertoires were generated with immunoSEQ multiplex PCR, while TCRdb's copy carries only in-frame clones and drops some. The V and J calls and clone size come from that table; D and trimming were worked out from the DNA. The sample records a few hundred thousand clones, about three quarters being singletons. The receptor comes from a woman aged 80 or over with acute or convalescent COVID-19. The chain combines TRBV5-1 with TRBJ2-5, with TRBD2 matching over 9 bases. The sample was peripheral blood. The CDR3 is CASRPKTGLASQETQYF. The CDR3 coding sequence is TGCGCCAGCAGACCCAAAACCGGACTAGCGAGTCAAGAGACCCAGTACTTC.